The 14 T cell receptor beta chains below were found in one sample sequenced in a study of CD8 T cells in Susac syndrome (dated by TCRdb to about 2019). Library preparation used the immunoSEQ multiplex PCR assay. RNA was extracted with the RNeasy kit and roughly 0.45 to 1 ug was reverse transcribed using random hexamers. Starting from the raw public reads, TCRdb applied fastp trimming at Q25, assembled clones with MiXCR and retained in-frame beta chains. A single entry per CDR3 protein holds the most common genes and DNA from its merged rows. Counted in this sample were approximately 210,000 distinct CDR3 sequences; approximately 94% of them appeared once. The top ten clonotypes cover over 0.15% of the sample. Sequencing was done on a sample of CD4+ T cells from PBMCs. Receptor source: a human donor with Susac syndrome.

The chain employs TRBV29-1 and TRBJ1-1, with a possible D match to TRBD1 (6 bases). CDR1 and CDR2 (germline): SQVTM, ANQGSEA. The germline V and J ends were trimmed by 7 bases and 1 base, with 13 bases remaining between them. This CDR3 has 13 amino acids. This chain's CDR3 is CSGTGHQNTEAFF. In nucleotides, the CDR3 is TGCAGCGGGACGGGACACCAGAACACTGAAGCTTTCTTT.

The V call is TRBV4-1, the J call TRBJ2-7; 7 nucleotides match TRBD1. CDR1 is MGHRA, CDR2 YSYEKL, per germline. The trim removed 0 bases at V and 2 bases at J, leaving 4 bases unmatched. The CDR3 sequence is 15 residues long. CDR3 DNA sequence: TGCGCCAGCAGCCAAGAGACAGGGAGCCCCTACGAGCAGTACTTC. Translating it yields CASSQETGSPYEQYF.

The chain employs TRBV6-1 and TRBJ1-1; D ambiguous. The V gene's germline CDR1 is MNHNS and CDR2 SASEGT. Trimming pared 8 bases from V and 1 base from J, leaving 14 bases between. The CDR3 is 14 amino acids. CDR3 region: CASLNRPQNTEAFF. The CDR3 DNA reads TGTGCCAGCCTGAACCGTCCGCAGAACACTGAAGCTTTCTTT.

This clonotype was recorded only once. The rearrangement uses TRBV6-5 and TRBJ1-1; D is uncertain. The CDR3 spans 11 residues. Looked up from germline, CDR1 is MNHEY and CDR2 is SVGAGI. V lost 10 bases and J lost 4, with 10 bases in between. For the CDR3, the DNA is TGTGCCACCGTGCTGACCACTGAAGCTTTCTTT. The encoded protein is CATVLTTEAFF.

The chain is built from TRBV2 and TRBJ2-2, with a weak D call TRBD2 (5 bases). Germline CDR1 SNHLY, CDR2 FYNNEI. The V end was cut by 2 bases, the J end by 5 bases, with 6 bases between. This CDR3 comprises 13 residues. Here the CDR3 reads CASSERRTGELFF. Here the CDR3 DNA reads TGTGCCAGCAGTGAAAGGAGGACCGGGGAGCTGTTTTTT.

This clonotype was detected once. The CDR3 sequence is CAWMVTYNSPLHF. The CDR3 DNA reads TGTGCCTGGATGGTAACCTATAATTCACCCCTCCACTTT. The chain is built from TRBV30 and TRBJ1-6; D remains ambiguous. V lost 4 bases and J lost 2, with 6 bases in between. The CDR3 totals 13 residues. The germline V gene encodes CDR1 GTSNPN and CDR2 SVGIG (reference sequence).

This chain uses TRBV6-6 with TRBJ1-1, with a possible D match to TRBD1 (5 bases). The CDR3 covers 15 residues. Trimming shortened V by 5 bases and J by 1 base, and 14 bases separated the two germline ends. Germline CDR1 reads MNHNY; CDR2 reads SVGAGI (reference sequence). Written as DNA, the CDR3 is TGTGCCAGCAGTATCCGGGGACGGCCGAACACTGAAGCTTTCTTT. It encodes CASSIRGRPNTEAFF.

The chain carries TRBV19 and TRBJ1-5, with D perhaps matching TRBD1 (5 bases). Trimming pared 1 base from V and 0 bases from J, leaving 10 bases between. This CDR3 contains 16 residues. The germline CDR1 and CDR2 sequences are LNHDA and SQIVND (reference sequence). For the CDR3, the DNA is TGTGCCAGTAGTATAGTAGGAGGGGCTAGCAATCAGCCCCAGCATTTT. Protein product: CASSIVGGASNQPQHF.

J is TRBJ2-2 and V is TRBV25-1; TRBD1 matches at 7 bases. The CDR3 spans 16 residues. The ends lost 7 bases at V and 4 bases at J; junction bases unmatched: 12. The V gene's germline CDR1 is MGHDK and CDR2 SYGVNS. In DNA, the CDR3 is TGTGCCAGCACCGGTCGACAGGGCAGTAGCACCGGGGAGCTGTTTTTT. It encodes CASTGRQGSSTGELFF. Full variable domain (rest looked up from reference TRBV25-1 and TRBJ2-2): EADIYQTPRYLVIGTGKKITLECSQTMGHDKMYWYQQDPGMELHLIHYSYGVNSTEKGDLSSESTVSRIRTEHFPLTLESARPSHTSQYLCASTGRQGSSTGELFFGEGSRLTVL.

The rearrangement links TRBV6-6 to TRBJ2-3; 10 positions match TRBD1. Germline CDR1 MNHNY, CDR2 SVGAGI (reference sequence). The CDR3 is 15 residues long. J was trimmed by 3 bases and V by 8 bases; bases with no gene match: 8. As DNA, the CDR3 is TGTGCCAGCCGTCGGGACAGGGGTTCGACAGATACGCAGTATTTT. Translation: CASRRDRGSTDTQYF.

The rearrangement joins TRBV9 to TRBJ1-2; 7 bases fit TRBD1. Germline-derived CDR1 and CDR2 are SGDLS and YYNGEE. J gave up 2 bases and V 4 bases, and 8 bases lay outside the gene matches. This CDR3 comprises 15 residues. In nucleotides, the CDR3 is TGTGCCAGCAGCACCCACAGGGGTACGAACTATGGCTACACCTTC. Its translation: CASSTHRGTNYGYTF.

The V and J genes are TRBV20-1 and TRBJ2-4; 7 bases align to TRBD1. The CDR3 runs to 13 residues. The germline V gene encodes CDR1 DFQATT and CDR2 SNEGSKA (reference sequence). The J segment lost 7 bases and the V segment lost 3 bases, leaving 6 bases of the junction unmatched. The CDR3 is CSASPSQGNIQYF. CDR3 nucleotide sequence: TGCAGTGCTAGTCCCTCACAGGGGAACATTCAGTACTTC.

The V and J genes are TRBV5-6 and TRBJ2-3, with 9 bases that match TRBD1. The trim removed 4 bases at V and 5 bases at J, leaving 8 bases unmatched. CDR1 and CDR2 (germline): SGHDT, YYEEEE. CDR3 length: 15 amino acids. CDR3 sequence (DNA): TGTGCCAGCAGCAGAGGGACAGGGAGTATAGATACGCAGTATTTT. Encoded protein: CASSRGTGSIDTQYF.

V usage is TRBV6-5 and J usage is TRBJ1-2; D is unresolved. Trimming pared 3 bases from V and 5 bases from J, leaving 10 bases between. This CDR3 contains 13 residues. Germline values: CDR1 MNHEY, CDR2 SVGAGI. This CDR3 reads CASSYYREYGYTF. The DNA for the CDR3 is TGTGCCAGCAGTTATTACCGGGAGTATGGCTACACCTTC.